This T cell receptor (beta chain) was sequenced during a study of T cell repertoires in cytomegalovirus infection. Note on this clonotype: Its specificity is unknown.

V shed 3 bases and J 2 bases; nucleotides not matched to a gene: 8. The CDR3 consists of 17 residues. Germline values: CDR1 MNHEY, CDR2 SMNVEV (reference sequence). Whole-study findings and limits: The ex vivo response was dominated by HLA-C-restricted CMV-specific TCR beta clonotypes.

TCRdb analysed the reads with MiXCR anew, one entry per CDR3 protein. The data show 650,000 to 900,000 distinct CDR3 sequences, approximately 32% seen once. The chain uses TRBV27 and TRBJ2-3; 10 bases are shared with TRBD2. This clonotype originated in a human donor in good health (CMV status not recorded). Some clones in this sample may be carry-over from other donors' samples. The input for sequencing was cultured CD8+ T cells from PBMCs, taken from culture after CMV antigen stimulation. The CDR3 is CASSFRTSGVTTDTQYF. CDR3 DNA sequence: TGTGCCAGCAGTTTTAGAACTAGCGGGGTAACCACAGATACGCAGTATTTT.